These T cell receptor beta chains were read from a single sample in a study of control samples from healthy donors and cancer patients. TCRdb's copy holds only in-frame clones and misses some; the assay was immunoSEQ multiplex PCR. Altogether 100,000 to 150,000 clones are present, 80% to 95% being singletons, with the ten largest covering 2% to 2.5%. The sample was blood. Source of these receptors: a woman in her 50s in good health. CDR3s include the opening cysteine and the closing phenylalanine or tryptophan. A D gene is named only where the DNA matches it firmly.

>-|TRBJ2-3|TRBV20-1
CSAPFPDTQYF
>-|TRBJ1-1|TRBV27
CASSFGRQMNTEAFF
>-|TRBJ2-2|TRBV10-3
CAIGGTGELFF
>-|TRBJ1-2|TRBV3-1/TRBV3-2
CASSSGTIGYGYTF
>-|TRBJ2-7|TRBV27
CASRPPRGAAYEQYF
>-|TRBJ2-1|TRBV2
CASAIRGDNEQFF
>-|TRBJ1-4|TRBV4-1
CASSQAPRTPKKLFF
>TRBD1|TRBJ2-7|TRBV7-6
CASSKETGSSYEQYF
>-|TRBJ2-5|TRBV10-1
CASSARGELGETQYF
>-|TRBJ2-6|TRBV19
CASIPTSGANVLTF
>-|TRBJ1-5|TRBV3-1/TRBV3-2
CASSLLAHWGGGRLGQPQHF
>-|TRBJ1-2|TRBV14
CASSQDYNYGYTF
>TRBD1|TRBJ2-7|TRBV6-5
CASTGGQDLYEQYF
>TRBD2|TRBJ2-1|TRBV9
CASSVVRLADRATEQFF
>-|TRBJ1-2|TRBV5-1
CASSGEAATYGYTF
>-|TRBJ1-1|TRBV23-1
CASSQSGSTEAFF
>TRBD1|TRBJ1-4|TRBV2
CASSRDSEGEKLFF
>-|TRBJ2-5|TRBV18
CASSPPNGEETQYF
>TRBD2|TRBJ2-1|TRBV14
CASRASGRASGDEQFF
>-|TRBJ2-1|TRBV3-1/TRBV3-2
CASSLSGYNEQFF
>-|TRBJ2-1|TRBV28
CASSFGGAYNEQFF
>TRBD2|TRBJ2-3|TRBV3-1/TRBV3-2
CASRPGTSGSHQYF
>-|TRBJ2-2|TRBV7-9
CATREVTGELFF
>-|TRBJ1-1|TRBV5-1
CASTGPSYTEAFF
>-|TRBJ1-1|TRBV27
CASSSRSTRNTEAFF
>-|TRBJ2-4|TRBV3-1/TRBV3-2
CASSQDGAGLAKNIQYF
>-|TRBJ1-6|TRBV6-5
CASRELGYNSPLHF
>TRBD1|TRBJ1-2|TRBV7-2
CASSLGARDSNGYTF
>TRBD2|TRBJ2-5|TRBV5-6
CATLTRGVGETQYF
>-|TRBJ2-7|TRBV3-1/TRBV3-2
CASSQEGGYEQYF
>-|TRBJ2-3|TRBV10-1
CASSGAPGLGTDTQYF
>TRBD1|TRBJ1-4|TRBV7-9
CASSNTGVAGKLFF
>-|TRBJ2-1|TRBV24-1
CATSDYYQDDNEQFF
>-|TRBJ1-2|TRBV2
CASGPPQTGYGYTF
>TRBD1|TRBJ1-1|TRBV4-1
CASSRGQGGYNTEAFF
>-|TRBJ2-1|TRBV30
CAWTPGPYNEQFF
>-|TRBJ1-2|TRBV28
CASSSTWLGGYTF
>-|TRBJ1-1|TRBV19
CASKDTHEAFF